This TCR beta chain was sequenced in a study of OX40 agonist ivuxolimab in advanced cancers. Study-level information: Enrollees could have had prior anti-PD-1, anti-PD-L1 or anti-CTLA-4 therapy, which about 40% had received.

About this clone itself: Its antigen is undetermined.

The germline V and J ends were trimmed by 1 base and 8 bases, with 17 bases remaining between them. The CDR3 runs to 16 residues. CDR1 and CDR2 from the germline V gene are LGHNA and YNFKEQ. Repertoires were generated with immunoSEQ multiplex PCR, while TCRdb's copy carries only in-frame clones and drops some. The table includes 60,000 to 80,000 clones, roughly 80% detected once. Overall study results and limits: CD8+ T cells showed, on average, more clonal expansion than CD4+ cells.

Patients were ineligible given autoimmune disease history or systemic immunosuppression. Drawing of blood for sampling happened at baseline, at cycle 4 day 1, and at cycle 7 day 1. The sequence came from an adult with an advanced solid tumor such as melanoma, head and neck, liver or kidney cancer. This chain links TRBV4-2 with TRBJ1-4; D is ambiguous. The input for sequencing was CD4+ or CD8+ T cells sorted from blood, taken in a trial of the OX40 agonist ivuxolimab. DNA for the CDR3: TGTGCCAGCAGCCAAGCGCTCGGGGTTTCCGAAGAAAAACTGTTTTTT. Translated, it gives CASSQALGVSEEKLFF.